The clone carrying this T cell receptor beta chain was counted only a few times. Its specificity is unknown. This sample is drawn from a study of beta chain features in type 1 diabetes. General study results and limits: Across all four CD4+ subsets, people with type 1 diabetes showed modestly shorter TCRB CDR3s.

CDR3 size: 16 residues. CDR1 and CDR2 from the germline V gene are SGDLS and YYNGEE. Trimming cost V 0 bases and J 4 bases, with 16 bases left between them. Expressed TCRB transcripts were sequenced because the isolated RNA had all been reverse transcribed beforehand. Produced via immunoSEQ multiplex PCR; TCRdb's table is partial and in-frame only. This sample yields 300,000 to 350,000 clones, of which approximately 13% are seen a single time; 0.015% belongs to the top ten. The sequenced sample consisted of naive CD4+ T cells from blood. The sequence was obtained from a woman in her late teens or twenties with type 1 diabetes. The rearrangement joins TRBV9 to TRBJ2-5; D gene uncertain. CDR3 DNA sequence: TGTGCCAGCAGCGTAGCTTTGGCCGCAGAACGAGAGACCCAGTACTTC. Amino acids: CASSVALAAERETQYF.